This T cell receptor beta chain was retrieved from a study of blood T cell repertoires in COVID-19. Germline V gene sequence: CDR1 SGHTA, CDR2 FQGNSA. The CDR3 is made up of 14 amino acids. Between the trimmed V and J ends, which lost 1 base and 9 bases, there was a span of 13 bases. As handled by the study authors: Amplified reference gene primers provided the basis for estimating nucleated cell counts. Data came from immunoSEQ multiplex PCR; TCRdb stores just in-frame clones and leaves some out. Clone size and the V and J calls come from that table; the DNA yielded D and trimming. The repertoire holds over 85,000 clones, with around 90% as singletons. Patients of the Seattle cohort, enrolled during active infection, were followed longitudinally.

The sample taken for sequencing was peripheral blood. The chain couples TRBV7-2 to TRBJ2-1; D possibly corresponds to TRBD2 (6 bases). This clonotype was obtained from a woman aged 45-65 years with COVID-19, enrolled during active disease. CDR3 protein: CASSLGLDGGEQFF. CDR3 sequence (DNA): TGTGCCAGCAGCTTAGGACTAGACGGGGGTGAGCAGTTCTTC.